This T cell receptor (beta chain) was documented in a study of T cells expressing NK-cell markers. One entry per CDR3 protein, without DNA, is what TCRdb gives after re-calling the 5' RACE reads. The listing records approximately 460,000 distinct CDR3 sequences. Germline assignment: CDR1 LGHDT and CDR2 YNNKEL (reference sequence). The length of the CDR3 is 13 residues. V and J are TRBV3-1 and TRBJ2-7; TCRdb names TRBD2, which stays unverified in the absence of DNA. This receptor was identified in a woman aged 18 to 75 in good health. Specimen: blood T cells: a sorted CD56 or NKG2C T cell subset, CD4+ or CD8+ T cells, or bulk PBMC T cells (not recorded which). CDR3 amino acids: CASSPAGSYEQYF.